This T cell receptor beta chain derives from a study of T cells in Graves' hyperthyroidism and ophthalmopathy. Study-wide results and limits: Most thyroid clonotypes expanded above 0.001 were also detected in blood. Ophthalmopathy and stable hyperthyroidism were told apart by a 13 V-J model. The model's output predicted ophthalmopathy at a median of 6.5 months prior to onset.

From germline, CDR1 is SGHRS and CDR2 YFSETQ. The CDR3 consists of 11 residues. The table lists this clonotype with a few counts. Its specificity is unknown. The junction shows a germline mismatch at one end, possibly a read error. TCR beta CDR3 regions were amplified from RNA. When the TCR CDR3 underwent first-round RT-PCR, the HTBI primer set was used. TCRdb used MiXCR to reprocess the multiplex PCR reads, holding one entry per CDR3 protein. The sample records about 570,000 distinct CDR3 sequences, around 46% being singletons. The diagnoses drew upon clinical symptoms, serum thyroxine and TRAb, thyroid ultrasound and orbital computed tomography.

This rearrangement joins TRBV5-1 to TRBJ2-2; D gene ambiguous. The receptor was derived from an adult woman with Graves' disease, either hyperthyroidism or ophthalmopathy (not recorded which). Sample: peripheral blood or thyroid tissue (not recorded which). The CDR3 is CASSDTEELFF. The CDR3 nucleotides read TGCGCCAGCAGCGACACCGAGGAGCTGTTTTTT. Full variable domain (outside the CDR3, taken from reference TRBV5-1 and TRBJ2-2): KAGVTQTPRYLIKTRGQQVTLSCSPISGHRSVSWYQQTPGQGLQFLFEYFSETQRNKGNFPGRFSGRQFSNSRSEMNVSTLELGDSALYLCASSDTEELFFGEGSRLTVL.